What follows are 7 T cell receptor beta chains derived from one specimen sequenced in a study of T cell changes during pregnancy in multiple sclerosis. TCRdb keeps only in-frame clones here, not all; method: immunoSEQ multiplex PCR. This table holds 80,000 to 130,000 clones, 90% to 95% found once. This sample comprised peripheral blood, obtained before pregnancy. The receptors were gathered from a female donor with multiple sclerosis, enrolled in a pregnancy study.

The chain uses TRBV13 and TRBJ2-1, with D possibly matching TRBD1 (5 bases). The germline V gene encodes CDR1 PRHDT and CDR2 FYEKMQ (reference sequence). V gave up 3 bases and J gave up 4 bases, with 13 bases separating them. This CDR3 is built from 15 residues. For the CDR3, the DNA is TGTGCCAGCAGCTTTACGGACATATCGTACAATGAGCAGTTCTTC. Its protein product is CASSFTDISYNEQFF.

This chain connects TRBV7-8 to TRBJ1-2; D unresolved. From germline, CDR1 is SGHVS and CDR2 FQNEAQ. Trimming removed 3 bases at V and 5 bases at J, with 7 bases between. The CDR3 consists of 12 residues. The CDR3 is CASSFTLYGYTF. As DNA, the CDR3 is TGTGCCAGCAGCTTCACTCTTTATGGCTACACCTTC.

In DNA form, the CDR3 reads TGTGCCAGTATGGGTGGACAGGGAGGATCTGGAAACACCATATATTTT. This gives the protein CASMGGQGGSGNTIYF. J is TRBJ1-3 and V is TRBV19, with 8 bases that match TRBD1. The CDR3 spans 16 residues. The trim removed 7 bases at V and 1 base at J, leaving 9 bases unmatched. Germline CDR1 and CDR2: LNHDA and SQIVND (reference sequence).

The V and J genes are TRBV27 and TRBJ2-7; 8 bases align to TRBD1. The CDR3 runs to 12 residues. From germline, CDR1 is MNHEY and CDR2 SMNVEV (reference sequence). V lost 2 bases to trimming and J lost 6 bases; unmatched junction nucleotides: 0. CDR3 nucleotide sequence: TGTGCCAGCAGTTTAACAGGGGGCGAGCAGTACTTC. Protein product: CASSLTGGEQYF.

This sequence joins TRBV5-1 and TRBJ2-2; no reliable D call. Germline V gene lookup returns CDR1 SGHRS and CDR2 YFSETQ. The V gene lost 2 bases and the J gene lost 0 bases, with 14 bases spanning the gap. The CDR3 runs to 17 residues. The CDR3 here is CASSFKNLLANTGELFF. CDR3 coding DNA: TGCGCCAGCAGCTTTAAGAACCTACTGGCGAACACCGGGGAGCTGTTTTTT.

This clone occurred once. The rearrangement links TRBV2 to TRBJ2-1; D might be TRBD2 (6 bases). V was shortened by 8 bases and J by 3 bases, with 17 bases between the two germline ends. The CDR3 has 15 residues. Germline V gives CDR1 SNHLY, CDR2 FYNNEI. The CDR3 region is CASSRRDSFYNEQFF. The CDR3, as DNA: TGTGCCAGCTCTAGAAGGGACTCCTTCTACAATGAGCAGTTCTTC.

The V call is TRBV7-2, the J call TRBJ1-5, with D unclear. The CDR3 is made up of 14 amino acids. Trimming left V 1 base short and J 7 bases short, with 11 bases between. Germline V gives CDR1 SGHTA, CDR2 FQGNSA. CDR3 in amino acids: CASSLGRFGQPQHF. For the CDR3, the DNA is TGTGCCAGCAGCTTAGGACGGTTCGGGCAGCCCCAGCATTTT.